This TCR beta chain was profiled in a study of T-cell memory formation after mild COVID-19. Remarks on this clonotype: Its antigen remains unidentified.

V was cut by 4 bases and J by 5 bases, with 11 bases left in between. The CDR3 is made up of 13 amino acids. Germline V gene data show CDR1 as KGHDR and CDR2 as SFDVKD. TCRdb reprocessed the 5' RACE reads via MiXCR and lists one record per CDR3 protein. The sample consists of around 450,000 distinct CDR3 sequences, 20% to 25% of them appearing once. Points from the study as a whole: The study found balanced CD4/CD8 in clones contracting day 15 to 85 and a CD4+ lean in later expanders. The main location of contracting CD4+ clones was CM and EM, and that of contracting CD8+ clones was EMRA. Second-wave clones with a day 37 peak had unconfirmed SARS-CoV-2 specificity.

The chain uses TRBV24-1 and TRBJ2-7, with a possible D match to TRBD1 (6 bases). Sequencing was done on a sample of PBMCs or a T cell subset sorted from them (not recorded which). The sequence derives from an adult woman who had mild COVID-19 (a few samples of this study predate the infection). Cell type and time point are not known. CDR3 bases: TGTGCCACCAGTGACTCGGACAGCCACGAGCAGTACTTC. This translates into CATSDSDSHEQYF.